This T cell receptor (beta chain) was identified in a study of blood T cells in healthy people across ages. Study-level points and caveats: A strong correlation was seen between TCR beta diversity and naive T cell percentage. Estimated diversity that came from one million T cells was considered an underestimate.

Points on this clonotype: Its antigen remains unknown.

Combining a sample-barcoded 5' primer with a J-beta primer mix, a second PCR ran for about 7 to 12 cycles. Via MiXCR, TCRdb re-called the 5' RACE reads, giving one row per CDR3 protein. The profile shows roughly 1,000,000 distinct CDR3 sequences, around 25% of them singletons. The ends were cut back, 5 bases at V and 2 bases at J, with 15 bases in the middle. The CDR3 runs to 15 residues. Germline loops: CDR1 SGHTA, CDR2 FQGNSA. These records were also assigned to another study, of T cells of mothers and their children. That publication notes: The extracted RNA was employed in its entirety for cDNA synthesis, at 1.5 ug per 15 ul.

This TCR came from a girl aged 2-10 years in good health. This rearrangement joins TRBV7-2 to TRBJ1-2; D gene uncertain. Material for sequencing was blood. The CDR3 sequence is CASSPDPGLNYGYTF. CDR3 nucleotides: TGTGCCAGCAGCCCCGATCCGGGTCTCAACTATGGCTACACCTTC. The full variable domain, with the rest looked up from reference TRBV7-2 and TRBJ1-2, is GAGVSQSPSNKVTEKGKDVELRCDPISGHTALYWYRQSLGQGLEFLIYFQGNSAPDKSGLPSDRFSAERTGGSVSTLTIQRTQQEDSAVYLCASSPDPGLNYGYTFGSGTRLTVV.